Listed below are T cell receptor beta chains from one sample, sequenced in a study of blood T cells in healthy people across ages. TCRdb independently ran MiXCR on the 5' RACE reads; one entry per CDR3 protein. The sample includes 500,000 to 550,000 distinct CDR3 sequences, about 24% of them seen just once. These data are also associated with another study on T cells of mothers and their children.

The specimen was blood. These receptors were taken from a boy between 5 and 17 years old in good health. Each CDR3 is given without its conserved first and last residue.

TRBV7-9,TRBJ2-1,ASSRVLRGAGNEQF
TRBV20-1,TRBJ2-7,SAPDGQSSYEQY
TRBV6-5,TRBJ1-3,ASSYSKSSGNTIY
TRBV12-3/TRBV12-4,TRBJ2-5,ASSFRAIQETQY
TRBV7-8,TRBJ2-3,ASRQVRYTDTQY
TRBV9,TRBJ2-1,ASSGRTGGTYNEQF
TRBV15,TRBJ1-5,ATSRGQGNQPQH
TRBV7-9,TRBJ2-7,ASSHGHIPYEQY
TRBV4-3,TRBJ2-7,ASSQERRVGEQY
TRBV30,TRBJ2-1,AWTGGNEQF
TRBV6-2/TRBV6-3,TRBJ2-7,ASRDSGASSYEQY
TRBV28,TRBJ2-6,GTGASGANVLT
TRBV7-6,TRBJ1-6,ASSFGESPLH
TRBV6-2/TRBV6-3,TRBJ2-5,ASSSGLAEIQETQY
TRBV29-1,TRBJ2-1,SVEFVPGWNEQF
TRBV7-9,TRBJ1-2,ASSHRDGRGYT
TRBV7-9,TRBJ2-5,ASSPKLGETQY
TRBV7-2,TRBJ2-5,ASSWTSGGVETQY
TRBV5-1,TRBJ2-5,ASSLGQGGIGETQY
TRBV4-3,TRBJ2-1,ASSRGEAGGFNEQF
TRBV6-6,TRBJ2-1,ASSNRASGQEY
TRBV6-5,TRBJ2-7,ASSYSDLRTRSSYEQY
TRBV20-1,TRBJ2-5,SARDGLADQETQY
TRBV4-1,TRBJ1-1,ASKPWVKNTEAF
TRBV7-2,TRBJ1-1,ASSLAWNTEAL
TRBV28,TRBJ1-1,ASSQQIYRFGTEAF
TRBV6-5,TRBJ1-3,ASSSRQGAPGNTIY
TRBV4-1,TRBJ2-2,ASTGLGAGELF
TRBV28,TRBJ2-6,ASSFGVSGANVLT
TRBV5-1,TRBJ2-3,ASSLGQGGDTQY
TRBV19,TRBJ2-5,ASSIRGETQY
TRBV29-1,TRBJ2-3,SVHPGLGVLTDTQY
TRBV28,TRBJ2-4,ASSKGPGTGGIQY
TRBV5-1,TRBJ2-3,ASSLQRGGLADTQY
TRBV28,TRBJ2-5,ASSVGREETQY
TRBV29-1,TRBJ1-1,SGLQAVGAF
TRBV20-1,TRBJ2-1,SARNNLADSYNEQF
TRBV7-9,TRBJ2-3,ASRRGEGTDTQY
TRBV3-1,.,ASSQEMGQGREQY
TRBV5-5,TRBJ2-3,ASSAGRTDTQY
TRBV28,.,ASNHPPDDSPISYEQY
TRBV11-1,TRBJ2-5,ASSPGPRETQY
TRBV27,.,ASSPGTGVGEQF
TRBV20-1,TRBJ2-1,SARSVTSGGGGFNEQF
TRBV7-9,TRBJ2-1,ASSLLDLSYNEQF
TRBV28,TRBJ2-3,ASTSRGGATDTQY
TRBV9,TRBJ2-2,ASSEGASTGELF
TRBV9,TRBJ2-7,ASSVEDYQVQY
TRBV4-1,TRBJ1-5,ASSQGRAWPQH
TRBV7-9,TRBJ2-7,ASSFLTGYEQY
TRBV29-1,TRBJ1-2,SVLGGDGYT
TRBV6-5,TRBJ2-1,ASSATSGGPSKQF
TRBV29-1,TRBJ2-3,SAAGWTPTQSTDTQY
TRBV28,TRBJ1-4,ASRQGTMGEKLF
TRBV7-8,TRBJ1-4,ASSESAQFDEKLF
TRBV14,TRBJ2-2,ASSQNGQAHTATGELF
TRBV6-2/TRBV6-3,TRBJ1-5,ASSRDSGILGRNQPQH
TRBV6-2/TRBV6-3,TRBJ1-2,ASRLKQSAPEGYT
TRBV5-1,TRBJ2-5,ASSLLPQGSETQY
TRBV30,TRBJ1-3,AWGPGFMGNTIY